These 17 T cell receptor beta chains came from one sample sequenced in a study of CD8 T cells in Susac syndrome (dated by TCRdb to between 2017 and 2020). The library was made by the immunoSEQ multiplex PCR assay. RNA was extracted using the RNeasy kit, and roughly 0.5 to 1 ug of the RNA was reverse transcribed with random hexamers. Clones were called with MiXCR by TCRdb after fastp trimmed the public reads at Q25, and only in-frame beta chains were retained. Rows with one shared CDR3 protein collapse into an entry with the most common genes and DNA. The sample includes around 130,000 distinct CDR3 sequences, with around 91% observed a single time. 0.2% to 0.25% of the sample goes to the ten largest clones. The sequenced sample consisted of CD8+ T cells from PBMCs. These receptors were taken from a human donor with multiple sclerosis.

V is TRBV12-3 or TRBV12-4 and J is TRBJ2-3; 11 bases line up with TRBD2. V shed 5 bases and J 2 bases; nucleotides not matched to a gene: 12. The CDR3 consists of 18 residues. The CDR3 region is CASSRYPGTSGNTDTQYF. The CDR3 DNA reads as TGTGCCAGCAGTCGATACCCCGGGACTAGCGGAAACACAGATACGCAGTATTTT.

This chain joins TRBV4-1 and TRBJ2-7, with unresolved D. V was clipped by 3 bases and J by 3 bases, with 12 bases between them. The V gene's germline CDR1 is MGHRA and CDR2 YSYEKL. The CDR3 has 14 residues. The chain's CDR3 is CASSQGASLYEQYF. CDR3 nucleotides: TGCGCCAGCAGCCAGGGTGCCAGTCTCTACGAGCAGTACTTC.

This clonotype was found a few times. The rearrangement links TRBV27 to TRBJ2-7; D is ambiguous. Looked up from germline, CDR1 is MNHEY and CDR2 is SMNVEV (reference sequence). The CDR3 is made up of 12 amino acids. The ends were cut back, 2 bases at V and 3 bases at J, with 5 bases in the middle. The CDR3 DNA sequence: TGTGCCAGCAGTTTAAACCTCTACGAGCAGTACTTC. The encoded protein is CASSLNLYEQYF.

This chain joins TRBV7-2 and TRBJ1-1; possibly TRBD1 for D (5 bases). Germline loops: CDR1 SGHTA, CDR2 FQGNSA. The CDR3 spans 13 residues. V lost 10 bases and J 0 bases, leaving 12 bases between the germline ends. CDR3 in DNA: TGTGCCACTGGGGCAGAAGTGAACACTGAAGCTTTCTTT. Its protein product is CATGAEVNTEAFF. The full variable domain, with the rest looked up from reference TRBV7-2 and TRBJ1-1, is GAGVSQSPSNKVTEKGKDVELRCDPISGHTALYWYRQSLGQGLEFLIYFQGNSAPDKSGLPSDRFSAERTGGSVSTLTIQRTQQEDSAVYLCATGAEVNTEAFFGQGTRLTVV.

This rearrangement joins TRBV7-8 to TRBJ1-1; D ambiguous. The germline V gene encodes CDR1 SGHVS and CDR2 FQNEAQ. The CDR3 extends over 11 amino acids. V was clipped by 4 bases and J by 11 bases, with 11 bases between them. CDR3 sequence: CASSSRSDAFF. The CDR3 bases are TGTGCCAGCAGCTCCCGCTCCGACGCTTTCTTT.

The CDR3 sequence: CASGLIGQSTDTQYF. The CDR3 region has the DNA TGTGCTAGTGGTTTGATCGGACAGAGCACAGATACGCAGTATTTT. The chain joins TRBV12-5 to TRBJ2-3, with D maybe TRBD1 (6 bases). Germline values: CDR1 LGHNT, CDR2 FRNRAP. V lost 2 bases, J lost 0 bases, and 9 bases lay in between. This CDR3 region has 15 residues.

The chain combines TRBV3-1 with TRBJ1-2; D is undetermined. CDR3 length: 11 residues. V lost 1 base, J lost 7 bases, and 4 bases lay in between. Germline CDR1 and CDR2: LGHDT and YNNKEL (reference sequence). CDR3 sequence reads: CASSQGAGYTF. The CDR3 DNA reads as TGTGCCAGCAGCCAAGGGGCTGGCTACACCTTC.

The V call is TRBV28, the J call TRBJ2-4, with a weak D call TRBD2 (7 bases). The germline V gene has CDR1 MDHEN and CDR2 SYDVKM. V dropped 1 base and J dropped 8 bases, with 15 bases sitting between them. This CDR3 spans 15 amino acids. The CDR3 DNA reads as TGTGCCAGCAGTTTATTGGGGGGGGCGTTGGACATTCAGTACTTC. Its protein is CASSLLGGALDIQYF.

The chain employs TRBV28 and TRBJ2-7, with D perhaps matching TRBD2 (6 bases). The CDR3 is made up of 14 amino acids. CDR1 and CDR2 from the germline V gene are MDHEN and SYDVKM. Trimming shortened V by 7 bases and J by 0 bases, and 13 bases separated the two germline ends. The CDR3 DNA is TGTGCCAGCACAGACGGGAGACTCTCCTACGAGCAGTACTTC. Translated, it gives CASTDGRLSYEQYF.

The chain uses TRBV29-1 and TRBJ2-7, with D tentatively TRBD1 or TRBD2 (5 bases each). Per the germline V gene, CDR1 is SQVTM and CDR2 is ANQGSEA. Trimming removed 4 bases from V and 4 bases from J, with 11 bases in between. The CDR3 runs to 12 residues. CDR3 sequence (DNA): TGCAGCGTTGGCTGGGACGGGTACGAGCAGTACTTC. As protein: CSVGWDGYEQYF.

The rearrangement links TRBV6-5 to TRBJ2-2, with D possibly being TRBD2 (5 bases). The germline V gene encodes CDR1 MNHEY and CDR2 SVGAGI. V was shortened by 8 bases and J by 1 base, with 8 bases between the two germline ends. The CDR3 is made up of 13 amino acids. CDR3 amino acids: CASGLLNTGELFF. Written as DNA, the CDR3 is TGTGCCAGCGGACTGCTGAACACCGGGGAGCTGTTTTTT.

This clonotype appeared once. The rearrangement joins TRBV18 to TRBJ2-7; D is ambiguous. Looked up from germline, CDR1 is KGHSH and CDR2 is LQKENI. The CDR3 has 12 residues. V was clipped by 3 bases and J by 4 bases, with 7 bases between them. The CDR3 sequence: CASSPRAYEQYF. The DNA of the CDR3 is TGTGCCAGCTCACCTCGAGCGTACGAGCAGTACTTC.

The V and J genes are TRBV29-1 and TRBJ1-1; unclear D gene. CDR1 SQVTM and CDR2 ANQGSEA come from the germline V gene. This CDR3 has 12 amino acids. The V end was cut by 2 bases, the J end by 11 bases, with 15 bases between. The CDR3 DNA is TGCAGCGTTGAATCGGAGGTGGCCGGGGCTTTCTTT. Amino acid sequence: CSVESEVAGAFF.

This chain links TRBV19 with TRBJ2-1; tentatively, D is TRBD1 or TRBD2 (5 bases each). There are 15 residues in the CDR3. With 8 bases removed from V and 4 bases from J, the gap between germline ends came to 18 bases. Germline-derived CDR1 and CDR2 are LNHDA and SQIVND (reference sequence). The CDR3, as DNA: TGTGCCAGTTGGGGCGGGCCTCGAGGATACAATGAGCAGTTCTTC. It yields the protein CASWGGPRGYNEQFF.

The V call is TRBV3-1, the J call TRBJ1-2, with D possibly being TRBD1 (5 bases). Per the germline V gene, CDR1 is LGHDT and CDR2 is YNNKEL (reference sequence). V shed 1 base and J shed 0 bases, with 15 bases lying between them. This CDR3 spans 17 amino acids. The CDR3 DNA reads as TGTGCCAGCAGCCAAGGACTGGAGGGGCCAGCTAACTATGGCTACACCTTC. Its protein is CASSQGLEGPANYGYTF.

The chain couples TRBV28 to TRBJ2-4, with a tentative D call TRBD1 (6 bases). Trimming cost V 3 bases and J 0 bases, with 18 bases left between them. The CDR3 totals 18 residues. Germline CDR1 and CDR2: MDHEN and SYDVKM. The DNA for the CDR3 is TGTGCCAGCAGTTTTATAGCTGGAGGACAGCTAGCCAAAAACATTCAGTACTTC. Its protein is CASSFIAGGQLAKNIQYF.

The chain combines TRBV29-1 with TRBJ2-1; TRBD1 aligns across 9 bases. Trimming removed 7 bases from V and 10 bases from J; junction bases left unmatched: 11. CDR1 and CDR2 (germline): SQVTM, ANQGSEA. The CDR3 has 13 amino acids. In DNA form, the CDR3 reads TGCAGCGCCTACCCGGGACAGGGAGGCGAGCAGTTCTTC. It codes for CSAYPGQGGEQFF.